Sequencing of this TCR beta chain was carried out in a study of cytomegalovirus exposure and HLA in healthy donors. Study at large: There were about 85 million unique TCRs (from HLA-typed donors) in an early data release. Study results and caveats: Most CMV-associated TCR beta chains appeared HLA-restricted in a later analysis. Data from an earlier analysis indicated that most TCR beta V segments were productive either about 90% or about 30% of the time. Later on, an analysis showed TCR association rates differing by HLA locus, with DRB1 the most and HLA-C the fewest.

Turning to this clone: Its antigen is not known.

The PCR made use of 60 Vbeta and 13 Jbeta primers. Profiling relied on immunoSEQ multiplex PCR, and the TCRdb table lists in-frame clones only, not all of them. The data show 120,000 to 150,000 clones, 75% to 80% seen once. The TCR was taken from a man aged 35-49 years in good health and CMV-seropositive. Sequenced input: PBMCs.

The CDR3 here is CAISRMVGSTEAFF. CDR3 coding DNA: TGTGCCATCAGCCGGATGGTCGGGAGCACTGAAGCTTTCTTT. The chain employs TRBV10-3 and TRBJ1-1; D gene ambiguous. Germline CDR1 ENHRY, CDR2 SYGVKD. Between the trimmed V and J ends, which lost 6 bases and 4 bases, there was a span of 15 bases. The CDR3 is 14 amino acids.